The present T cell receptor (beta chain) was sequenced within a study of shared clonotypes between healthy human individuals. Study context: Per donor, three plates held CD4 naive cells, three held CD4 memory, two held CD8 naive and one held CD8 memory.

Trimming left V 4 bases short and J 5 bases short, with 15 bases between. Germline CDR1 and CDR2: SGDLS and YYNGEE. This CDR3 contains 14 residues. Deep was the level at which the assay was run. Replicate PCRs from sorted subsets contained roughly 190 ng DNA, which is 29,000 or so T cell genomes. Libraries were prepared by immunoSEQ multiplex PCR; TCRdb keeps only in-frame clonotypes and omits some of them. The sample carries under 85,000 clones, about 61% recorded once. The clonotype originates from a man aged 30-40 years in good health. The V gene is TRBV9, the J gene TRBJ1-2, with TRBD1 as a possible D gene (5 bases). The material sequenced was memory CD8+ T cells sorted from blood. The subset: CD45RO+ cells pooled with CCR7-negative TemRA cells. The CDR3 DNA sequence: TGTGCCAGCAGCCCTCGTGGGACCTTATATGGCTACACCTTC. It yields the protein CASSPRGTLYGYTF.